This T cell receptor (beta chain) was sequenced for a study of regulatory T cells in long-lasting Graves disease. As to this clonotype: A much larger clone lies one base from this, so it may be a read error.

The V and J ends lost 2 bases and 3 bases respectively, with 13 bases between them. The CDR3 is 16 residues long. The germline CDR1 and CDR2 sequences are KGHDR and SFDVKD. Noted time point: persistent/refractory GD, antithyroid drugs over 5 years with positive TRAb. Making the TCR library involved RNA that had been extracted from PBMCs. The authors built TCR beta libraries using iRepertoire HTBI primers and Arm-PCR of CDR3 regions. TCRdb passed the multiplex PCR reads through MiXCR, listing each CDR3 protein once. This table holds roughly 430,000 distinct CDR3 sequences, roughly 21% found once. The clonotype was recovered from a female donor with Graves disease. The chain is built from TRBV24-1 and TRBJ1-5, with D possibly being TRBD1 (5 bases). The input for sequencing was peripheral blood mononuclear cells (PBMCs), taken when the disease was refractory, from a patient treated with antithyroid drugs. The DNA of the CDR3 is TGTGCCACCAGTGATTCGGGGGGGGTCCTCAATCAGCCCCAGCATTTT. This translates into CATSDSGGVLNQPQHF.